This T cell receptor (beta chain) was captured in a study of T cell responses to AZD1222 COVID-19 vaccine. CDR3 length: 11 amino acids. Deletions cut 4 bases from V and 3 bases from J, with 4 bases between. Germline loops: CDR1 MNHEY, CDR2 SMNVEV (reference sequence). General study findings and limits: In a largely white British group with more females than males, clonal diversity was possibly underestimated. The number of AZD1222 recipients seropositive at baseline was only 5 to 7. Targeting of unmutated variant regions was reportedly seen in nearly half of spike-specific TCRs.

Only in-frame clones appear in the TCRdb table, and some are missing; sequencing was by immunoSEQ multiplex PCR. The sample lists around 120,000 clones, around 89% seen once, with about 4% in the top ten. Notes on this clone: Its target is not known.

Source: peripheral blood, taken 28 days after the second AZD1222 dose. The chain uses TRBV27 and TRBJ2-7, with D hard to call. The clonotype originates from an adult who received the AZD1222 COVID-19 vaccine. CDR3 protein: CASSSDYEQYF. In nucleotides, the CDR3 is TGTGCCAGCAGTTCAGACTACGAGCAGTACTTC.